Below are 29 T cell receptor beta chains sequenced from a single sample in a study of blood T cell repertoires in COVID-19. Some clones are missing from TCRdb's copy, which holds only in-frame ones; the method was immunoSEQ multiplex PCR. This sample yields 350,000 to 450,000 clones, of which 85% are seen a single time; about 3.6% belongs to the top ten. The sequenced sample was peripheral blood. All receptors come from a woman aged 18 to 35 with acute or convalescent COVID-19.

V is TRBV24-1 and J is TRBJ2-5, with 7 positions matching TRBD1. Germline V gene sequence: CDR1 KGHDR, CDR2 SFDVKD. The ends lost 2 bases at V and 6 bases at J; junction bases unmatched: 8. The CDR3 is 15 residues long. CDR3 sequence (DNA): TGTGCCACCAGTGATTCTCGGCCAGGGGGACAGACCCAGTACTTC. Amino acids: CATSDSRPGGQTQYF.

V gene TRBV11-1 combines with J gene TRBJ1-2; no clear D gene. The CDR3 consists of 14 residues. The germline gives CDR1 SGHAT, CDR2 FQDESV (reference sequence). Trimming took 1 base from V and 4 from J, leaving 10 bases between them. The CDR3 coding sequence is TGTGCCAGCAGCTTAGATCTAGCGCTCTATGGCTACACCTTC. This sequence encodes CASSLDLALYGYTF. The variable domain in full, with the rest retrieved from reference TRBV11-1 and TRBJ1-2, is EAEVAQSPRYKITEKSQAVAFWCDPISGHATLYWYRQILGQGPELLVQFQDESVVDDSQLPKDRFSAERLKGVDSTLKIQPAELGDSAMYLCASSLDLALYGYTFGSGTRLTVV.

In its sample, this clone was seen once. V is TRBV3-1 (or the pseudogene TRBV3-2) and J is TRBJ1-2; D may be TRBD1 (5 bases). Germline CDR1 reads LGHDT; CDR2 reads YNNKEL (reference sequence). With 1 base removed from V and 4 bases from J, the gap between germline ends came to 13 bases. The CDR3 contains 15 residues. The CDR3, as DNA: TGTGCCAGCAGCCAAGGGGTGGGGGACTCCTATGGCTACACCTTC. This translates into CASSQGVGDSYGYTF.

The rearrangement links TRBV3-1 (or the pseudogene TRBV3-2) to TRBJ2-1, with 7 positions matching TRBD2. CDR3 length: 15 residues. The germline gives CDR1 LGHDT, CDR2 YNNKEL (reference sequence). The V gene end was trimmed by 5 bases and the J gene end by 2 bases; junction bases not matched to a gene: 6. CDR3 protein: CASSRLAGTYNEQFF. The CDR3 DNA follows: TGTGCCAGCAGCAGATTAGCGGGTACCTACAATGAGCAGTTCTTC.

V and J are TRBV6-4 and TRBJ2-7, with D uncertain. The germline V gene has CDR1 MRHNA and CDR2 SNTAGT. The CDR3 extends over 14 amino acids. The V and J ends lost 8 bases and 0 bases respectively, with 14 bases between them. This CDR3 is CASPLGGSSYEQYF. CDR3 coding DNA: TGTGCCAGCCCCCTCGGCGGCAGCTCCTACGAGCAGTACTTC.

CDR3 nucleotide sequence: TGCAGTGCTAGTTACGCCCAGGGTATTTCGGGTGAGCAGTTCTTC. It translates to CSASYAQGISGEQFF. The chain couples TRBV20-1 to TRBJ2-1, with D maybe TRBD1 (5 bases). There are 15 residues in the CDR3. Germline V lookup: CDR1 DFQATT, CDR2 SNEGSKA (reference sequence). V dropped 3 bases and J dropped 9 bases, with 21 bases sitting between them.

The genes are TRBV5-6 and TRBJ1-6; possibly TRBD1 for D (5 bases). Between the trimmed V and J ends, which lost 0 bases and 6 bases, there was a span of 13 bases. The CDR3 loop spans 16 amino acids. CDR1 is SGHDT and CDR2 is YYEEEE in the germline V gene. CDR3 loop: CASSLVGGTGNSPLHF. CDR3 bases: TGTGCCAGCAGCTTGGTAGGCGGCACAGGTAATTCACCCCTCCACTTT.

V is TRBV6-5 and J is TRBJ2-7; TRBD1 might be the D (5 bases). The V end was cut by 5 bases, the J end by 2 bases, with 10 bases between. Germline CDR1 is MNHEY and CDR2 is SVGAGI. The CDR3 totals 13 residues. The CDR3 protein is CASSLRVAYEQYF. DNA for the CDR3: TGTGCCAGCAGTCTCAGGGTCGCCTACGAGCAGTACTTC.

The V call is TRBV2, the J call TRBJ2-2, with 9 bases matching TRBD1. V trimming: 2 bases; J trimming: 7 bases; junction bases outside the gene matches: 14. The CDR3 loop spans 18 amino acids. The germline CDR1 and CDR2 sequences are SNHLY and FYNNEI. CDR3 nucleotide sequence: TGTGCCAGCAGTGAATGGTGGGATGGGGACAGGGATCACGGGGAGCTGTTTTTT. Residues: CASSEWWDGDRDHGELFF.

The chain joins TRBV6-5 to TRBJ2-5; D might be TRBD2 (6 bases). The CDR3 runs to 15 residues. Trimming removed 6 bases at V and 4 bases at J, with 18 bases between. Germline CDR1 and CDR2: MNHEY and SVGAGI. As DNA, the CDR3 is TGTGCCAGCAGCCCGCTGCGGGGCTCCCGAGAGACCCAGTACTTC. Encoded protein: CASSPLRGSRETQYF.

This rearrangement joins TRBV5-1 to TRBJ1-1, with TRBD1 matching over 8 bases. CDR3 length equals 15 residues. In germline, CDR1 is SGHRS, CDR2 YFSETQ. V was clipped by 2 bases and J by 1 base; unmatched bases: 4. CDR3 DNA: TGCGCCAGCAGCTTTCAGGGGGCTGGGAACACTGAAGCTTTCTTT. Encoded protein: CASSFQGAGNTEAFF.

V usage is TRBV5-4 and J usage is TRBJ2-7; D is possibly TRBD2 (6 bases). V was shortened by 1 base and J by 0 bases, with 8 bases between the two germline ends. In germline, CDR1 is SGHNT, CDR2 YYREEE (reference sequence). The CDR3 contains 14 residues. The CDR3 protein is CASSLRSGSYEQYF. CDR3 coding DNA: TGTGCCAGCAGCTTGCGTAGCGGCTCCTACGAGCAGTACTTC.

The chain combines TRBV6-5 with TRBJ1-5; D is unclear. Germline V gives CDR1 MNHEY, CDR2 SVGAGI. The V and J ends lost 8 bases and 4 bases respectively, with 18 bases between them. The CDR3 is 15 amino acids. The CDR3 here is CASFPREGLNQPQHF. The CDR3 bases are TGTGCCAGCTTCCCCCGCGAGGGCCTTAATCAGCCCCAGCATTTT.

The DNA of the CDR3 is TGCAGCGTTGAAGGGCCAGGGGGCTACGAGCAGTACTTC. This codes for CSVEGPGGYEQYF. This chain uses TRBV29-1 with TRBJ2-7; 7 bases align to TRBD1. This CDR3 has 13 residues. The V gene end was trimmed by 1 base and the J gene end by 3 bases; junction bases not matched to a gene: 3. The germline CDR1 and CDR2 sequences are SQVTM and ANQGSEA.

This clone was recorded only once. The gene calls are TRBV18 and TRBJ1-6; 7 bases agree with TRBD1. Germline V gene sequence: CDR1 KGHSH, CDR2 LQKENI. CDR3 size: 15 residues. The ends lost 2 bases at V and 7 bases at J; junction bases unmatched: 5. CDR3 nucleotide sequence: TGTGCCAGCTCACCATCGGGACAGATAAATTCACCCCTCCACTTT. Amino acid sequence: CASSPSGQINSPLHF.

The rearrangement uses TRBV5-4 and TRBJ1-2; tentatively, D is TRBD1 (5 bases). The CDR3 has 13 residues. With 1 base removed from V and 4 bases from J, the gap between germline ends came to 8 bases. Germline CDR1 SGHNT, CDR2 YYREEE (reference sequence). The CDR3 is CASSLTGVYGYTF. In DNA form, the CDR3 reads TGTGCCAGCAGCTTGACAGGAGTCTATGGCTACACCTTC.

V is TRBV11-2 and J is TRBJ1-2, with D tentatively TRBD1 (5 bases). This CDR3 region has 15 residues. Deletions cut 2 bases from V and 3 bases from J, with 13 bases between. Per germline, CDR1 SGHAT and CDR2 FQNNGV. In nucleotides, the CDR3 is TGTGCCAGCAGCTTATCTGGCAGGGCTTACTATGGCTACACCTTC. Its protein is CASSLSGRAYYGYTF.

In regard to this clone: Other nucleotide sequences from this sample produce the same CDR3. V gene TRBV9 combines with J gene TRBJ1-6; D is perhaps TRBD1 (5 bases). Germline lookup yields CDR1 SGDLS and CDR2 YYNGEE. There are 15 residues in the CDR3. The V and J ends lost 0 bases and 7 bases respectively, with 11 bases between them. The CDR3: CASSVEGAGNSPLHF. The CDR3 nucleotides read TGTGCCAGCAGCGTAGAAGGGGCTGGGAATTCACCCCTCCACTTT.

The chain uses TRBV5-6 and TRBJ1-6; the D gene is possibly TRBD1 (6 bases). Germline lookup yields CDR1 SGHDT and CDR2 YYEEEE. The CDR3 has 13 amino acids. CDR3 protein: CGAASGVDSPLHF. The CDR3 nucleotides are TGTGGCGCAGCGTCAGGGGTTGATTCACCCCTCCACTTT.

The table lists this clone with a few counts. CDR3 nucleotides: TGTGCCACCAGGGGCCCCCTCGCCACCGGGGAGCTGTTTTTT. Its protein is CATRGPLATGELFF. The rearrangement joins TRBV24-1 to TRBJ2-2; the D is unclear. This CDR3 contains 14 residues. Germline lookup yields CDR1 KGHDR and CDR2 SFDVKD. Trimming removed 7 bases at V and 4 bases at J, with 12 bases between.

This clone has only one observation. The chain has TRBV9 and TRBJ1-1; the D gene is possibly TRBD1 (5 bases). This CDR3 spans 13 amino acids. Trimming cost V 3 bases and J 6 bases, with 12 bases left between them. CDR1 is SGDLS and CDR2 is YYNGEE in the germline V gene. In nucleotides, the CDR3 is TGTGCCAGCAGCGCAAGCCAGGGTCCTGAAGCTTTCTTT. Protein: CASSASQGPEAFF.

The chain recombines TRBV5-6 with TRBJ1-2; D is perhaps TRBD1 (5 bases). This CDR3 contains 13 residues. Germline CDR1 and CDR2: SGHDT and YYEEEE. Trimming shortened V by 1 base and J by 8 bases, and 12 bases separated the two germline ends. For the CDR3, the DNA is TGTGCCAGCAGCTTGTGGCAGGGAAAGGGCTACACCTTC. As protein: CASSLWQGKGYTF. The full variable domain, in which reference TRBV5-6 and TRBJ1-2 provide the parts outside the CDR3, is DAGVTQSPTHLIKTRGQQVTLRCSPKSGHDTVSWYQQALGQGPQFIFQYYEEEERQRGNFPDRFSGHQFPNYSSELNVNALLLGDSALYLCASSLWQGKGYTFGSGTRLTVV.

The chain couples TRBV5-4 to TRBJ1-3; weak D call: TRBD1 (5 bases). Germline CDR1 is SGHNT and CDR2 is YYREEE (reference sequence). The CDR3 is 13 residues long. V lost 0 bases to trimming and J lost 8 bases, with 9 bases between them. The CDR3 loop is CASSLEPGDTIYF. The CDR3 nucleotides are TGTGCCAGCAGCTTGGAACCGGGGGACACCATATATTTT.

A remark on this clone: The sample holds other DNA sequences that translate to the same CDR3. This chain uses TRBV12-5 with TRBJ2-7; 8 bases are a match to TRBD1. The junction had 0 bases not matched to a gene; V was cut back by 2 bases and J by 3 bases. The CDR3 extends over 13 amino acids. The germline V gene encodes CDR1 LGHNT and CDR2 FRNRAP. This CDR3 is CASGLTGGYEQYF. The CDR3 DNA is TGTGCTAGTGGTTTGACAGGGGGCTACGAGCAGTACTTC.

The chain combines TRBV4-1 with TRBJ1-3; D possibly corresponds to TRBD1 (6 bases). The germline V and J ends were trimmed by 3 bases and 5 bases, with 17 bases remaining between them. The CDR3 is made up of 16 amino acids. CDR1 and CDR2 from the germline V gene are MGHRA and YSYEKL. Here the CDR3 reads CASSQGVEDSRNTIYF. The CDR3 DNA follows: TGCGCCAGCAGCCAGGGGGTGGAGGACAGCAGAAACACCATATATTTT.

This clone was seen a few times. The V call is TRBV15, the J call TRBJ1-5; tentatively, D is TRBD1 (5 bases). V lost 2 bases and J lost 0, with 23 bases in between. This CDR3 is 20 amino acids long. Germline V CDR1 and CDR2: LNHNV, YYDKDF (reference sequence). CDR3 protein: CATSRQLGGGAVYSNQPQHF. The CDR3, as DNA: TGTGCCACCAGCAGACAATTGGGGGGGGGAGCGGTTTATAGCAATCAGCCCCAGCATTTT.

The V gene is TRBV27, the J gene TRBJ2-7; D remains ambiguous. Germline loops: CDR1 MNHEY, CDR2 SMNVEV (reference sequence). The CDR3 totals 12 residues. V gave up 0 bases and J gave up 6 bases, with 6 bases separating them. CDR3 nucleotide sequence: TGTGCCAGCAGTTTATCCGGCGGCGAGCAGTACTTC. The encoded protein is CASSLSGGEQYF.

This clone was seen only a few times. The gene calls are TRBV3-1 (or the pseudogene TRBV3-2) and TRBJ2-7, with 8 nucleotides matching TRBD1. The V segment lost 2 bases and the J segment 4 bases; nucleotides outside the gene matches: 1. CDR3 size: 13 residues. CDR1 and CDR2 from the germline V gene are LGHDT and YNNKEL (reference sequence). CDR3 loop: CASSQRTGYEQYF. CDR3 DNA sequence: TGTGCCAGCAGCCAAAGGACAGGGTACGAGCAGTACTTC.

The V and J genes are TRBV11-2 and TRBJ2-4; D unclear. V lost 2 bases, J lost 0 bases, and 17 bases lay in between. The germline gives CDR1 SGHAT, CDR2 FQNNGV. This CDR3 has 18 amino acids. CDR3 DNA: TGTGCCAGCAGCTTACGTGGCGGAAACCCTTTAGCCAAAAACATTCAGTACTTC. This gives the protein CASSLRGGNPLAKNIQYF.